Included here is one TCR beta chain sequence, with context. What it recognizes is unknown. This record belongs to a study of T cell responses to AZD1222 COVID-19 vaccine. Data came from immunoSEQ multiplex PCR; TCRdb stores just in-frame clones and leaves some out. Altogether around 130,000 clones are present, approximately 90% being singletons, with the ten largest covering around 3.1%. Study results and limitations: At 160-218 and 743-854, vaccine-associated CD4 TCRs were dominant, and they spanned spike. No day 14 peak samples; only post-peak repertoires were characterized. Clonal diversity was possibly underestimated, and the donors were mostly white British, with more females.

This material consisted of peripheral blood, taken 28 days after the second AZD1222 dose. The TCR sequence derives from an adult who received the AZD1222 COVID-19 vaccine.

The CDR3 loop reads CASSPGTPAEAFF. CDR3 DNA sequence: TGCGCCAGCAGCCCCGGAACCCCCGCTGAAGCTTTCTTT. The chain combines TRBV4-3 with TRBJ1-1; D is ambiguous. CDR3 length equals 13 residues. Per germline, CDR1 LGHNA and CDR2 YSLEER. V shed 4 bases and J shed 6 bases, with 12 bases lying between them.